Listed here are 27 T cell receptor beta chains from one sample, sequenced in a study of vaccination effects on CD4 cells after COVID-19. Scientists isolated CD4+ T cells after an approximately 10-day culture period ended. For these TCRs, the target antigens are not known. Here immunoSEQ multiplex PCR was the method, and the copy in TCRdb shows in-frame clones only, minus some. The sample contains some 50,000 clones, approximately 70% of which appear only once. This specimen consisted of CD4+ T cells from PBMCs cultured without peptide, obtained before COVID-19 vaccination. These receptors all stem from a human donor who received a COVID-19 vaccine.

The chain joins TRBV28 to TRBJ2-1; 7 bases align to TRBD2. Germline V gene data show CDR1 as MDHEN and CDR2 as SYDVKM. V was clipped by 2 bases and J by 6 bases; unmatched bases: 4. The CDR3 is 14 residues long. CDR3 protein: CASSLGPSGNEQFF. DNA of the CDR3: TGTGCCAGCAGTTTAGGGCCTAGCGGCAATGAGCAGTTCTTC. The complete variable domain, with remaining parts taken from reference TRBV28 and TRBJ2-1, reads DVKVTQSSRYLVKRTGEKVFLECVQDMDHENMFWYRQDPGLGLRLIYFSYDVKMKEKGDIPEGYSVSREKKERFSLILESASTNQTSMYLCASSLGPSGNEQFFGPGTRLTVL.

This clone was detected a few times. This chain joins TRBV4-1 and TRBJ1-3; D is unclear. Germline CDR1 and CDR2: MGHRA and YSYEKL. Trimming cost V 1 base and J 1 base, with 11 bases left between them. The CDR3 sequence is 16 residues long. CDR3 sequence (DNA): TGCGCCAGCAGCCAAGTAAGGACCCTTTCTGGAAACACCATATATTTT. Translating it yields CASSQVRTLSGNTIYF.

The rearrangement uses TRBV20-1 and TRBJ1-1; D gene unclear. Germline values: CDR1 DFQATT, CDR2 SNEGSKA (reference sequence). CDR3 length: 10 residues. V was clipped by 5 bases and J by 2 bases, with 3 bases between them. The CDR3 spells CSADNTEAFF. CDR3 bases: TGCAGTGCTGATAACACTGAAGCTTTCTTT.

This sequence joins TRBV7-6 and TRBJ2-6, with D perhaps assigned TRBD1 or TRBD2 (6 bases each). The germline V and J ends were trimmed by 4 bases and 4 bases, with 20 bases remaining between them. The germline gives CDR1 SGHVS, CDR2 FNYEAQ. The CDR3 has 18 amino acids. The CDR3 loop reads CASSSGGLRVRGANVLTF. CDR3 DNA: TGTGCCAGCAGCTCCGGGGGCCTGAGGGTGAGAGGGGCCAACGTCCTGACTTTC.

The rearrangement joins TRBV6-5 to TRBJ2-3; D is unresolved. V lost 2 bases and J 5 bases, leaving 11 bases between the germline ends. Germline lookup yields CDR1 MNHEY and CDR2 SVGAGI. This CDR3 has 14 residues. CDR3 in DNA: TGTGCCAGCAGTTACCTCGCTGGGCAAGATACGCAGTATTTT. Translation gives CASSYLAGQDTQYF.

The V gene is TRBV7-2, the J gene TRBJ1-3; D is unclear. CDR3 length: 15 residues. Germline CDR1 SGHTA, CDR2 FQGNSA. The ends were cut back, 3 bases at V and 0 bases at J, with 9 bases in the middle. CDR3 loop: CASSLGGGSGNTIYF. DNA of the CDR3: TGTGCCAGCAGCTTGGGAGGAGGCTCTGGAAACACCATATATTTT. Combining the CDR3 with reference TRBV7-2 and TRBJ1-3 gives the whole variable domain GAGVSQSPSNKVTEKGKDVELRCDPISGHTALYWYRQSLGQGLEFLIYFQGNSAPDKSGLPSDRFSAERTGGSVSTLTIQRTQQEDSAVYLCASSLGGGSGNTIYFGEGSWLTVV.

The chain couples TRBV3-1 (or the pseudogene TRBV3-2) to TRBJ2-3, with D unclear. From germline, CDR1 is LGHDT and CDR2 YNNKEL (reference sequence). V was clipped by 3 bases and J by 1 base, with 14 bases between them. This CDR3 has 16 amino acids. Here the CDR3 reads CASSQDSGLRTDTQYF. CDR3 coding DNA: TGTGCCAGCAGCCAGGATTCCGGGCTACGCACAGATACGCAGTATTTT.

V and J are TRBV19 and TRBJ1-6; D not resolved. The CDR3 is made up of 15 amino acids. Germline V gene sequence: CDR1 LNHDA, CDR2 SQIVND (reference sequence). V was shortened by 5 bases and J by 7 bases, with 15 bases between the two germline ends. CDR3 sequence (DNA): TGTGCCAGTAGTCCCCCGGGCCTCCTAAATTCACCCCTCCACTTT. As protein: CASSPPGLLNSPLHF.

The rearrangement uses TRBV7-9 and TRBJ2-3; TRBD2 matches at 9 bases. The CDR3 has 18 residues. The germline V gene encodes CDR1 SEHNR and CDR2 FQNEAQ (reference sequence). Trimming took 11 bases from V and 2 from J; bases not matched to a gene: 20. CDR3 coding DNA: TGTGCCGGACGGGCGGGCCGGACTAGCGAGACTATCACAGATACGCAGTATTTT. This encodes CAGRAGRTSETITDTQYF.

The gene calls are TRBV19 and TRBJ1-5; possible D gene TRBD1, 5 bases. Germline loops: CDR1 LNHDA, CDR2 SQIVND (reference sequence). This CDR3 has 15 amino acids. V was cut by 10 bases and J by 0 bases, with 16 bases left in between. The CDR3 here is CATRRGGTSNQPQHF. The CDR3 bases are TGTGCCACCCGCCGGGGGGGGACTAGCAATCAGCCCCAGCATTTT.

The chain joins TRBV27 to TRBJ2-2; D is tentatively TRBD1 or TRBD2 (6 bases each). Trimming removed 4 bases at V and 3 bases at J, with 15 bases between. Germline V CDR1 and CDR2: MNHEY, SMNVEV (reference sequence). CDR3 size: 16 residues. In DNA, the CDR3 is TGTGCCAGCAGTTCCCCGTGGGGGGCCGACACCGGGGAGCTGTTTTTT. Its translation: CASSSPWGADTGELFF.

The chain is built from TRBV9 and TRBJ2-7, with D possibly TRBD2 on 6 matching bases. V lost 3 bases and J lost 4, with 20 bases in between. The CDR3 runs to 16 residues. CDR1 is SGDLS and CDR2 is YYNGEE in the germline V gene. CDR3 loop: CASSALGGTPIYEQYF. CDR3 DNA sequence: TGTGCCAGCAGCGCCCTTGGGGGGACGCCCATTTACGAGCAGTACTTC.

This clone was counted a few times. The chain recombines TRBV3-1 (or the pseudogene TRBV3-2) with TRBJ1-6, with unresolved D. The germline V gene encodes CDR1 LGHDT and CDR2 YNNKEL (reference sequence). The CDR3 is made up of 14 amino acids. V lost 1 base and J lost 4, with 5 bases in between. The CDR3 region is CASSQVGYNSPLHF. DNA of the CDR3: TGTGCCAGCAGCCAAGTGGGGTATAATTCACCCCTCCACTTT.

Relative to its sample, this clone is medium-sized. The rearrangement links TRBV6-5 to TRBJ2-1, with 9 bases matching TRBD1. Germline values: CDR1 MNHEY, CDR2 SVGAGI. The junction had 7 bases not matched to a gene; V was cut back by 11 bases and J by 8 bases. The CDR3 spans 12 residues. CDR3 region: CAGDRGGDEQFF. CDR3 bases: TGTGCCGGCGACAGGGGGGGCGATGAGCAGTTCTTC.

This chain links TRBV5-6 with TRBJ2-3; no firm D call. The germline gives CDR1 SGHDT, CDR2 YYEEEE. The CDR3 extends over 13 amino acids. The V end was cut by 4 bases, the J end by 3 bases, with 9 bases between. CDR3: CASSPSMTDTQYF. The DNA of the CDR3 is TGTGCCAGCAGCCCCTCCATGACAGATACGCAGTATTTT. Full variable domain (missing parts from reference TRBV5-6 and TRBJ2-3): DAGVTQSPTHLIKTRGQQVTLRCSPKSGHDTVSWYQQALGQGPQFIFQYYEEEERQRGNFPDRFSGHQFPNYSSELNVNALLLGDSALYLCASSPSMTDTQYFGPGTRLTVL.

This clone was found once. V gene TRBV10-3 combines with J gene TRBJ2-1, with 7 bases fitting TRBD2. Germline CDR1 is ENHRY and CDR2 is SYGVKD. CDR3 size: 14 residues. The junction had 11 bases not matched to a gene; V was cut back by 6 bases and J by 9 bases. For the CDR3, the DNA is TGTGCCATCAGGAGGGAGGGCCAATCGGGTGAGCAGTTCTTC. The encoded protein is CAIRREGQSGEQFF.

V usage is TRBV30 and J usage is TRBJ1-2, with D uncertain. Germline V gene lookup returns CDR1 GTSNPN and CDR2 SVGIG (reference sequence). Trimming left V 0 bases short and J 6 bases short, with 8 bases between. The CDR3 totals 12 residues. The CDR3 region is CAWSVGPNGYTF. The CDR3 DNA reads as TGTGCCTGGAGTGTGGGTCCGAATGGCTACACCTTC. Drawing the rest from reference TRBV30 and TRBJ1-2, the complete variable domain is SQTIHQWPATLVQPVGSPLSLECTVEGTSNPNLYWYRQAAGRGLQLLFYSVGIGQISSEVPQNLSASRPQDRQFILSSKKLLLSDSGFYLCAWSVGPNGYTFGSGTRLTVV.

The CDR3 DNA reads as TGTGCCAGCTCACCATTTACAGGGGGCAACGGAAACACCATATATTTT. Its translation: CASSPFTGGNGNTIYF. This chain joins TRBV18 and TRBJ1-3, with 9 bases fitting TRBD1. The CDR3 runs 16 residues. The germline CDR1 and CDR2 sequences are KGHSH and LQKENI. The V segment lost 2 bases and the J segment 4 bases; nucleotides outside the gene matches: 6.

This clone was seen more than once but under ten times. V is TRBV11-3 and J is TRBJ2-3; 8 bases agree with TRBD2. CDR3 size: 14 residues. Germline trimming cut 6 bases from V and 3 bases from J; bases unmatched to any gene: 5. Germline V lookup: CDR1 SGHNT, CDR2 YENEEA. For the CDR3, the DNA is TGTGCCAGCAGTCGGAGCGGGAGAACAGATACGCAGTATTTT. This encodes CASSRSGRTDTQYF.

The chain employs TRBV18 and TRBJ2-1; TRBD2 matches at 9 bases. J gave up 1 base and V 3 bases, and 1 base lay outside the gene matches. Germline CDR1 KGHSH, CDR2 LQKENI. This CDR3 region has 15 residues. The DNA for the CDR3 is TGTGCCAGCTCACCGGCGGGAGGGTCCTACAATGAGCAGTTCTTC. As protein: CASSPAGGSYNEQFF.

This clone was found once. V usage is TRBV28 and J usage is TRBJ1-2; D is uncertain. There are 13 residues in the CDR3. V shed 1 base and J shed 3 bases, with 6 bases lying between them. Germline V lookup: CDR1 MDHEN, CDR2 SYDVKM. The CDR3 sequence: CASSLSGDYGYTF. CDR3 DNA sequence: TGTGCCAGCAGTTTATCCGGGGACTATGGCTACACCTTC.

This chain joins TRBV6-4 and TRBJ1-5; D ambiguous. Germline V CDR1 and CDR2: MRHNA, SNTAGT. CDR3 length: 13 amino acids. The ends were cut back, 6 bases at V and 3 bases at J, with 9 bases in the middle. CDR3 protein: CASSLQYNQPQHF. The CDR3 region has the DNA TGTGCCAGCAGCCTCCAATACAATCAGCCCCAGCATTTT.

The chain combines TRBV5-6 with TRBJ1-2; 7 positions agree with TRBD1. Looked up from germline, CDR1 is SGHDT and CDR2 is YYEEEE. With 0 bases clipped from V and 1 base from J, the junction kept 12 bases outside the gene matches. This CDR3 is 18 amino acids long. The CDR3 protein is CASSLGEDRAGFNYGYTF. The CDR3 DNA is TGTGCCAGCAGCTTGGGGGAAGACAGGGCGGGGTTTAACTATGGCTACACCTTC.

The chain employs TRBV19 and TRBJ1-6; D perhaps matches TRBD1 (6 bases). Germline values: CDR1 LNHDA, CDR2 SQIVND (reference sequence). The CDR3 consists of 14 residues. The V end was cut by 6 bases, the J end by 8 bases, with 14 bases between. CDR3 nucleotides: TGTGCCAGTAGCACGACAGGTGGGGATTCACCCCTCCACTTT. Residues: CASSTTGGDSPLHF.

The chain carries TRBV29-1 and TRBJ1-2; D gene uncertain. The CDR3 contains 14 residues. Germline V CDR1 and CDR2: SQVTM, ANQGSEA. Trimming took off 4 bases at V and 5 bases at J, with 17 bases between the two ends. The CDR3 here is CSVVGQSEVYGYTF. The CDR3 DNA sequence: TGCAGCGTTGTAGGGCAATCGGAGGTATATGGCTACACCTTC.

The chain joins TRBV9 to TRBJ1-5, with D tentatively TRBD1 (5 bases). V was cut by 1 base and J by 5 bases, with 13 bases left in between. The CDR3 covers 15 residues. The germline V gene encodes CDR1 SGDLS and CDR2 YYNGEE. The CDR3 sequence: CASSVSPGRDQPQHF. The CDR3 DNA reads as TGTGCCAGCAGCGTATCTCCGGGGCGAGATCAGCCCCAGCATTTT.

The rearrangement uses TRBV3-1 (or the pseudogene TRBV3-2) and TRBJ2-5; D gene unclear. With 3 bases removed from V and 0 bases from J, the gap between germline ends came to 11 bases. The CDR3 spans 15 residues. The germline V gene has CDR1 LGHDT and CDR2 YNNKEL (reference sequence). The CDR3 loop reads CASSQGTPYQETQYF. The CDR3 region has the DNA TGTGCCAGCAGCCAGGGAACGCCGTACCAAGAGACCCAGTACTTC.